These 23 T cell receptor beta chains originate from one sample sequenced in a study of HIV-infected patients and healthy controls. Alpha and beta constant-region primers primed reverse transcription of about 500 ng RNA. Using multiplexing indices, alpha and beta chain libraries were generated apart by chain-specific third strand synthesis. TCRdb called the 5' RACE reads again in MiXCR, with one record for every CDR3 protein. Found here are 15,000 to 19,000 distinct CDR3 sequences, 5.5% to 8% of them singletons; the top ten hold 8% to 9.5%. The repertoire came from unfractionated whole blood and reflected all unsorted peripheral T cells. The source material was blood. These receptors were collected from an adult in good health.

This clonotype showed up many times. The chain couples TRBV5-4 to TRBJ2-3; D not certain. The germline V gene has CDR1 SGHNT and CDR2 YYREEE (reference sequence). The V gene lost 1 base and the J gene lost 1 base, with 10 bases spanning the gap. This CDR3 is built from 15 residues. As DNA, the CDR3 is TGTGCCAGCAGCTTGATGGCGGACCGCACAGATACGCAGTATTTT. It is translated as CASSLMADRTDTQYF.

The chain carries TRBV12-5 and TRBJ2-5, with a tentative D call TRBD1 (6 bases). The CDR3 is 15 amino acids. CDR1 is LGHNT and CDR2 is FRNRAP in the germline V gene. The V and J ends lost 1 base and 2 bases respectively, with 11 bases between them. CDR3 DNA sequence: TGTGCTAGTGGTTTGGGAACACAGGGACAAGAGACCCAGTACTTC. Its protein is CASGLGTQGQETQYF.

By share, this clonotype counts as medium-sized. The chain couples TRBV15 to TRBJ1-1, with D unresolved. CDR3 length: 13 residues. CDR1 is LNHNV, CDR2 YYDKDF, per germline (reference sequence). Trimming cost V 0 bases and J 7 bases, with 9 bases left between them. CDR3 residues: CATSRDGVNEAFF. The CDR3 nucleotides read TGTGCCACCAGCAGAGATGGGGTCAATGAAGCTTTCTTT.

This clonotype was recorded many times. This chain joins TRBV6-5 and TRBJ2-7; tentatively, D is TRBD2 (5 bases). Trimming removed 4 bases at V and 7 bases at J, with 14 bases between. The CDR3 totals 13 residues. Per the germline V gene, CDR1 is MNHEY and CDR2 is SVGAGI. The CDR3 nucleotides are TGTGCCAGCAGTTCTAGCTTCAGTCGAGAGCAGTACTTC. Translation gives CASSSSFSREQYF.

This clonotype was counted at least ten times. The J gene is TRBJ2-2, the V gene TRBV7-2, with TRBD2 matching over 10 bases. Per germline, CDR1 SGHTA and CDR2 FQGNSA. The CDR3 sequence is 18 residues long. V was clipped by 2 bases and J by 2 bases; unmatched bases: 8. CDR3 DNA: TGTGCCAGCAGCTTACGAAAACTAGCGGGATATAACACCGGGGAGCTGTTTTTT. As protein: CASSLRKLAGYNTGELFF.

This clonotype showed up many times. This sequence joins TRBV27 and TRBJ2-7, with D possibly TRBD2 on 5 matching bases. The CDR3 is 15 residues long. V was shortened by 2 bases and J by 3 bases, with 14 bases between the two germline ends. Germline loops: CDR1 MNHEY, CDR2 SMNVEV (reference sequence). The CDR3 reads CASSLKSGRGYEQYF. The CDR3 DNA sequence: TGTGCCAGCAGTTTAAAGTCCGGCCGGGGCTACGAGCAGTACTTC.

By proportion, this clonotype is medium-sized. The V call is TRBV12-3 or TRBV12-4, the J call TRBJ2-3; TRBD1 might be the D (6 bases). The CDR3 is 14 residues long. V lost 2 bases and J 3 bases, leaving 9 bases between the germline ends. CDR3 amino acids: CASSLRQGTDTQYF. CDR3 DNA: TGTGCCAGCAGTTTAAGGCAGGGGACAGATACGCAGTATTTT.

This clonotype was seen ten or more times. The V and J genes are TRBV2 and TRBJ2-7; TRBD1 agrees at 7 bases. Germline CDR1 SNHLY, CDR2 FYNNEI. After removal of 7 bases from V and 0 bases from J, the junction contained 9 bases not matched to a gene. CDR3 size: 15 residues. This chain's CDR3 is CASNRQGWGSYEQYF. CDR3 DNA sequence: TGTGCCAGCAACCGACAGGGCTGGGGCTCCTACGAGCAGTACTTC.

This clonotype was counted at least ten times. The chain is built from TRBV18 and TRBJ1-4; TRBD1 matches 7 bases. The V and J ends lost 2 bases and 8 bases, in that order; junction bases with no gene match: 11. This CDR3 region has 16 residues. CDR1 and CDR2 from the germline V gene are KGHSH and LQKENI. The CDR3 DNA sequence: TGTGCCAGCTCACCAACAGGGGCCGCCGGGGGAGAAAAACTGTTTTTT. This codes for CASSPTGAAGGEKLFF.

This clonotype has just a few counts. The V gene is TRBV28, the J gene TRBJ2-7, with 8 nucleotides matching TRBD1. Looked up from germline, CDR1 is MDHEN and CDR2 is SYDVKM. The CDR3 is 14 residues long. The V and J ends lost 8 bases and 6 bases, in that order; junction bases with no gene match: 12. The CDR3, as DNA: TGTGCCAGCCGAGGACAGGGCCGTTTTCTCGAGCAGTACTTC. This sequence encodes CASRGQGRFLEQYF.

This clonotype appeared many times. The gene calls are TRBV20-1 and TRBJ1-5; 8 bases agree with TRBD1. This CDR3 is 11 amino acids long. V was pared by 4 bases and J by 7 bases, with 0 bases of the junction left unmatched. The germline CDR1 and CDR2 sequences are DFQATT and SNEGSKA (reference sequence). The CDR3 DNA sequence: TGCAGTGCTAACAGGGGGCAGCCCCAGCATTTT. Translating gives CSANRGQPQHF.

This clonotype was observed at least ten times. This chain connects TRBV19 to TRBJ2-4, with TRBD2 matching 11 bases. Germline CDR1 reads LNHDA; CDR2 reads SQIVND (reference sequence). V lost 5 bases and J lost 11; bases outside the gene matches: 5. The CDR3 is made up of 13 amino acids. The CDR3 region is CASSLGLADFQYF. The CDR3 region has the DNA TGTGCCAGTAGTTTGGGACTAGCGGATTTTCAGTACTTC.

The sample holds many counts of this clonotype. This chain uses TRBV19 with TRBJ2-6; a possible D gene is TRBD1 (5 bases). Trimming shortened V by 5 bases and J by 0 bases, and 11 bases separated the two germline ends. Germline V gene lookup returns CDR1 LNHDA and CDR2 SQIVND (reference sequence). This CDR3 is built from 16 residues. Here the CDR3 DNA reads TGTGCCAGTAGTGCGACAGCTCGCTCTGGGGCCAACGTCCTGACTTTC. Its translation: CASSATARSGANVLTF. The full variable domain, completed using reference TRBV19 and TRBJ2-6, is DGGITQSPKYLFRKEGQNVTLSCEQNLNHDAMYWYRQDPGQGLRLIYYSQIVNDFQKGDIAEGYSVSREKKESFPLTVTSAQKNPTAFYLCASSATARSGANVLTFGAGSRLTVL.

At least ten counts were recorded for this clonotype. J is TRBJ2-7 and V is TRBV12-3 or TRBV12-4, with 13 bases matching TRBD2. The CDR3 sequence is 17 residues long. The ends lost 4 bases at V and 1 base at J; junction bases unmatched: 7. CDR3 sequence: CASSSTGGLAGSYEQYF. The CDR3 DNA reads TGTGCCAGCAGTTCGACGGGGGGACTAGCGGGATCCTACGAGCAGTACTTC.

This clonotype has ten or more counts. The chain carries TRBV6-2 or TRBV6-3 and TRBJ2-7; D gene uncertain. Trimming took off 3 bases at V and 0 bases at J, with 12 bases between the two ends. Germline V CDR1 and CDR2: MNHEY, SVGEGT. This CDR3 contains 15 residues. CDR3 sequence (DNA): TGTGCCAGCAGTTATACCTTCAGGTTCTCCTACGAGCAGTACTTC. Its translation: CASSYTFRFSYEQYF.

This clonotype has a count of ten or more. The V and J genes are TRBV15 and TRBJ2-7; 7 bases line up with TRBD1. The CDR3 is made up of 15 amino acids. Germline CDR1 is LNHNV and CDR2 is YYDKDF (reference sequence). Unmatched junction bases numbered 9, after V lost 5 bases and J lost 2 bases. CDR3 sequence reads: CATSGKPGQTYEQYF. Written as DNA, the CDR3 is TGTGCCACCAGCGGAAAACCGGGACAGACCTACGAGCAGTACTTC.

Many counts were recorded for this clonotype. The rearrangement uses TRBV7-6 and TRBJ1-2, with TRBD1 matching over 8 bases. The CDR3 spans 13 residues. Germline loops: CDR1 SGHVS, CDR2 FNYEAQ. Losses at the gene ends were 7 bases for V and 6 bases for J; bases not matched to a gene: 7. CDR3 amino acids: CASTNPGQDGYTF. As DNA, the CDR3 is TGTGCCAGCACTAACCCGGGACAGGATGGCTACACCTTC.

The chain recombines TRBV3-1 with TRBJ2-5, with D possibly TRBD2 on 6 matching bases. Germline assignment: CDR1 LGHDT and CDR2 YNNKEL (reference sequence). The CDR3 runs to 14 residues. The germline V and J ends were trimmed by 4 bases and 0 bases, with 9 bases remaining between them. The CDR3 sequence is CASSLRGYQETQYF. The DNA for the CDR3 is TGTGCCAGCAGCCTCCGGGGGTACCAAGAGACCCAGTACTTC.

This clonotype was detected a few times. J is TRBJ2-3 and V is TRBV9; D is ambiguous. V gave up 6 bases and J gave up 1 base, with 15 bases separating them. CDR1 and CDR2 from the germline V gene are SGDLS and YYNGEE. The length of the CDR3 is 15 residues. As DNA, the CDR3 is TGTGCCAGCACCCCCCAGCAACGAGGCACAGATACGCAGTATTTT. Translated, it gives CASTPQQRGTDTQYF.

The rearrangement links TRBV5-1 to TRBJ1-1; 7 bases map to TRBD1. Trimming removed 4 bases from V and 7 bases from J; junction bases left unmatched: 7. This CDR3 contains 13 residues. Per the germline V gene, CDR1 is SGHRS and CDR2 is YFSETQ. The CDR3 spells CASSPGQRLEAFF. In DNA, the CDR3 is TGCGCCAGCAGCCCGGGACAGAGACTTGAAGCTTTCTTT.

This clonotype turned up a few times. This rearrangement joins TRBV24-1 to TRBJ2-1, with 11 bases that match TRBD2. Trimming took 0 bases from V and 8 from J; bases not matched to a gene: 2. Looked up from germline, CDR1 is KGHDR and CDR2 is SFDVKD. The CDR3 covers 15 residues. The CDR3 region has the DNA TGTGCCACCAGTGATTTGACTAGCGGGGGCGATGAGCAGTTCTTC. It translates to CATSDLTSGGDEQFF.

This clonotype occurred many times. The chain is built from TRBV5-1 and TRBJ2-7; 14 bases are a match to TRBD2. The CDR3 has 16 amino acids. The germline V gene encodes CDR1 SGHRS and CDR2 YFSETQ. V was clipped by 4 bases and J by 2 bases; unmatched bases: 5. CDR3 protein: CASSPKGLAGAYEQYF. CDR3 nucleotide sequence: TGCGCCAGCAGCCCTAAGGGACTAGCGGGGGCCTACGAGCAGTACTTC.

Note on this clonotype: A read error is possible here, since a much larger clone lies one base away. V and J are TRBV7-3 and TRBJ1-5; D gene uncertain. The CDR3 covers 13 residues. CDR1 is SGHTA and CDR2 is FQGTGA in the germline V gene. Here the CDR3 reads CASSPGANQLQHF. CDR3 DNA: TGTGCCAGCAGCCCCGGCGCGAATCAGCTCCAGCATTTT.